These 25 T cell receptor beta chains came from one sample sequenced in a study of post-analysis software for immune sequencing data (dated by TCRdb to the mid-2010s). These receptors have no known antigen. General conclusions and limits of the study: Four to six TRBV segments, including TRBV5-6, TRBV5-1 and TRBV20-1, were significantly more frequent in patients than controls.

The library came from PCR. Sequenced using an Illumina HiSeq 2500. To reduce PCR and sequencing biases, unique molecular identifiers were incorporated into the TCR beta cDNA libraries. TCRdb applied fastp at Q25 and MiXCR to the public reads, then kept only in-frame beta chains. One record per CDR3 amino acid sequence lists the most common genes and DNA. Here the sample has 740,000 or so distinct CDR3 sequences; roughly half occur a single time. Clones ranked in the top ten supply roughly 4.4% of the sample. Sequencing was carried out using blood. Source of these receptors: a girl between 5 and 17 years old with multiple sclerosis.

The chain is built from TRBV20-1 and TRBJ2-1; D perhaps matches TRBD2 (7 bases). The V end was cut by 5 bases, the J end by 9 bases, with 23 bases between. Germline lookup yields CDR1 DFQATT and CDR2 SNEGSKA (reference sequence). The CDR3 consists of 15 residues. Here the CDR3 reads CSAPMFRGGAGEQFF. The DNA for the CDR3 is TGCAGTGCTCCGATGTTTAGAGGGGGGGCCGGTGAGCAGTTCTTC.

The chain uses TRBV5-5 and TRBJ1-4; 7 bases map to TRBD1. Trimming cost V 0 bases and J 2 bases; bases outside gene matches: 7. The germline V gene has CDR1 SGHKS and CDR2 YYEKEE (reference sequence). The CDR3 has 17 amino acids. CDR3 in amino acids: CASSLVGGASTNEKLFF. Written as DNA, the CDR3 is TGTGCCAGCAGCTTGGTAGGGGGCGCGTCGACTAATGAAAAACTGTTTTTT.

CDR3: CASSQDIGAVFAETQYF. CDR3 coding DNA: TGCGCCAGCAGCCAAGATATCGGGGCAGTGTTCGCGGAGACCCAGTACTTC. This chain uses TRBV4-1 with TRBJ2-5; D assignment may be TRBD1 or TRBD2 (5 bases each). V lost 0 bases, J lost 5 bases, and 19 bases lay in between. From germline, CDR1 is MGHRA and CDR2 YSYEKL. The CDR3 spans 17 residues.

The chain carries TRBV29-1 and TRBJ1-5; D is unclear. The CDR3 spans 11 residues. V gave up 4 bases and J gave up 4 bases, with 5 bases separating them. Germline V lookup: CDR1 SQVTM, CDR2 ANQGSEA. CDR3 nucleotide sequence: TGCAGCGTTGCCGGGAATCAGCCCCAGCATTTT. Protein product: CSVAGNQPQHF. Complete variable domain (other parts from reference TRBV29-1 and TRBJ1-5): SAVISQKPSRDICQRGTSLTIQCQVDSQVTMMFWYRQQPGQSLTLIATANQGSEATYESGFVIDKFPISRPNLTFSTLTVSNMSPEDSSIYLCSVAGNQPQHFGDGTRLSIL.

The chain links TRBV5-1 to TRBJ1-1; D call uncertain. In germline, CDR1 is SGHRS, CDR2 YFSETQ. The CDR3 is 14 residues long. V lost 0 bases, J lost 0 bases, and 6 bases lay in between. The DNA for the CDR3 is TGCGCCAGCAGCTTGGATGAGTTGAACACTGAAGCTTTCTTT. Translation: CASSLDELNTEAFF.

Only a few counts were recorded for this clonotype. The CDR3 region has the DNA TGCGCCAGCAGCTTACGGGAGGGATCCAACTATGGCTACACCTTC. Protein: CASSLREGSNYGYTF. The chain is built from TRBV5-1 and TRBJ1-2; D unresolved. Germline loops: CDR1 SGHRS, CDR2 YFSETQ. The CDR3 loop spans 15 amino acids. The ends were cut back, 2 bases at V and 2 bases at J, with 13 bases in the middle.

Details on this clonotype: An end of the junction does not agree with germline; a read error may underlie this. V and J are TRBV12-3 or TRBV12-4 and TRBJ2-3; possibly TRBD1 or TRBD2 for D (5 bases each). The CDR3 is made up of 14 amino acids. CDR3 protein: CAGRDRASTDTQYF. The CDR3 DNA reads TGTGCCGGCAGGGACCGAGCTAGCACAGATACGCAGTATTTT.

This clonotype was picked up a small number of times. This chain connects TRBV4-1 to TRBJ1-2; TRBD1 is a possible D gene (6 bases). The CDR3 is 14 amino acids. The germline CDR1 and CDR2 sequences are MGHRA and YSYEKL. Trimming left V 3 bases short and J 4 bases short, with 12 bases between. The chain's CDR3 is CASSQTGTVYGYTF. CDR3 DNA sequence: TGCGCCAGCAGCCAGACAGGAACCGTCTATGGCTACACCTTC.

The gene calls are TRBV7-9 and TRBJ1-1; 7 bases fit TRBD1. V trimming: 1 base; J trimming: 0 bases; junction bases outside the gene matches: 5. Germline CDR1 SEHNR, CDR2 FQNEAQ (reference sequence). The CDR3 contains 16 residues. The CDR3 DNA follows: TGTGCCAGCAGCTTAGGGGCAGGGGGTATGAACACTGAAGCTTTCTTT. Translation: CASSLGAGGMNTEAFF.

CDR3 sequence reads: CASSHSPGQGLGEQYF. The CDR3 DNA sequence: TGTGCCAGCAGCCACTCACCGGGACAGGGTTTGGGCGAGCAGTACTTC. The chain combines TRBV7-9 with TRBJ2-7; 9 bases agree with TRBD1. Per the germline V gene, CDR1 is SEHNR and CDR2 is FQNEAQ (reference sequence). V was clipped by 5 bases and J by 6 bases; unmatched bases: 14. This CDR3 contains 16 residues.

The chain recombines TRBV20-1 with TRBJ2-7; D is tentatively TRBD1 or TRBD2 (5 bases each). The CDR3 is made up of 14 amino acids. Trimming took 0 bases from V and 2 from J, leaving 11 bases between them. Germline CDR1 is DFQATT and CDR2 is SNEGSKA (reference sequence). The CDR3 DNA follows: TGCAGTGCTAGAGATTGGGGGTTCCCCTACGAGCAGTACTTC. This sequence encodes CSARDWGFPYEQYF.

The table lists this clonotype with a count of one. The chain carries TRBV2 and TRBJ2-1, with TRBD2 matching over 8 bases. CDR3 length: 13 amino acids. Germline values: CDR1 SNHLY, CDR2 FYNNEI. V trimming: 7 bases; J trimming: 10 bases; junction bases outside the gene matches: 9. The CDR3 region is CASIKPGLGEQFF. Written as DNA, the CDR3 is TGTGCCAGCATCAAACCGGGACTAGGGGAGCAGTTCTTC.

This clonotype turned up a few times. The V call is TRBV20-1, the J call TRBJ2-1, with unresolved D. The CDR3 is 12 amino acids. CDR1 is DFQATT and CDR2 is SNEGSKA in the germline V gene (reference sequence). V was trimmed by 3 bases and J by 6 bases, leaving 9 bases between them. The CDR3: CSARLVSNEQFF. CDR3 DNA: TGCAGTGCTAGGTTGGTATCCAATGAGCAGTTCTTC.

This clonotype was recorded a few times. The chain uses TRBV5-1 and TRBJ1-4; TRBD1 matches at 9 bases. V was pared by 5 bases and J by 7 bases, with 6 bases of the junction left unmatched. The CDR3 loop spans 14 amino acids. Germline V lookup: CDR1 SGHRS, CDR2 YFSETQ. This CDR3 is CASSSGTGSEKLFF. The CDR3 nucleotides read TGCGCCAGCAGTTCCGGGACAGGGTCTGAAAAACTGTTTTTT.

The gene calls are TRBV6-5 and TRBJ2-7; a weak D match, TRBD2 (5 bases). The germline V gene has CDR1 MNHEY and CDR2 SVGAGI. The CDR3 runs to 14 residues. Deletions cut 1 base from V and 2 bases from J, with 9 bases between. The CDR3 reads CASSYFGETYEQYF. The CDR3 DNA sequence: TGTGCCAGCAGTTACTTCGGGGAAACCTACGAGCAGTACTTC.

With respect to this clonotype: Sequence at one end of the junction differs from germline and may be a read error. The J gene is TRBJ2-2, the V gene TRBV6-6, with D perhaps TRBD1 (6 bases). The CDR3 length is 15 residues. CDR1 is MNHNY, CDR2 SVGAGI, per germline (reference sequence). Here the CDR3 reads CASPRPDRPTGELFF. In DNA form, the CDR3 reads TGTGCCAGCCCGAGACCTGACAGGCCCACCGGGGAACTGTTTTTT.

The chain uses TRBV7-9 and TRBJ2-5; TRBD1 aligns across 7 bases. The J call could be wrong; TRBJ2-7 is a better fit for the DNA end. The CDR3 sequence is 16 residues long. Germline CDR1 reads SEHNR; CDR2 reads FQNEAQ (reference sequence). CDR3 nucleotide sequence: TGTGCCAGCAGCTTAGCCGGGACAGACCCTGGACACGAGCAGTACTTC. It codes for CASSLAGTDPGHEQYF.

A single count supports this clonotype. One end of the junction fails to match germline, which may point to a read error. V and J are TRBV5-1 and TRBJ2-5; D might be TRBD1 (6 bases). Germline-derived CDR1 and CDR2 are SGHRS and YFSETQ. The CDR3 extends over 13 amino acids. CDR3 sequence (DNA): TGCGCCGGCAGCACGACAGGAAAAGAGACCCAGTACTTC. Translation gives CAGSTTGKETQYF.

This clonotype was seen a handful of times. The chain couples TRBV20-1 to TRBJ2-3, with D possibly TRBD2 on 5 matching bases. The CDR3 has 13 residues. The V end lost 3 bases, the J end lost 4 bases, and 11 bases lay between the germline ends. The V gene's germline CDR1 is DFQATT and CDR2 SNEGSKA (reference sequence). The DNA for the CDR3 is TGCAGTGCTAGCGGGGATGGCGCAGATACGCAGTATTTT. Encoded protein: CSASGDGADTQYF.

This rearrangement joins TRBV6-6 to TRBJ2-1, with D possibly being TRBD1 or TRBD2 (6 bases each). The ends were cut back, 4 bases at V and 3 bases at J, with 16 bases in the middle. Germline loops: CDR1 MNHNY, CDR2 SVGAGI (reference sequence). This CDR3 is built from 16 residues. The CDR3 protein is CASSSRGRGLYNEQFF. CDR3 in DNA: TGTGCCAGCAGTTCCCGGGGGCGGGGACTCTACAATGAGCAGTTCTTC.

V is TRBV15 and J is TRBJ2-1, with D hard to call. V dropped 0 bases and J dropped 0 bases, with 12 bases sitting between them. This CDR3 is built from 17 residues. Germline CDR1 LNHNV, CDR2 YYDKDF (reference sequence). The CDR3 coding sequence is TGTGCCACCAGCAGAGACGGCCTGCCACCCTCCTACAATGAGCAGTTCTTC. Translating gives CATSRDGLPPSYNEQFF.

V and J are TRBV21-1 and TRBJ2-7; TRBD1 reflects the table's D call only, with no check against the DNA. TRBV21-1 is a pseudogene segment. There are 15 residues in the CDR3. The CDR3 protein is CASSDPGQLLHEQYF. As DNA, the CDR3 is TGTGCCAGCAGCGATCCGGGACAACTACTTCACGAGCAGTACTTC.

This clonotype was seen a handful of times. DNA for the CDR3: TGTGCCAGCAGCGATCCGGGCTTTAGCTCCTACGAGCAGTACTTC. Its protein is CASSDPGFSSYEQYF. This chain uses TRBV7-2 with TRBJ2-7, with unresolved D. This CDR3 contains 15 residues. Germline V CDR1 and CDR2: SGHTA, FQGNSA. The V end was cut by 5 bases, the J end by 0 bases, with 14 bases between.

This clonotype was seen once. V gene TRBV5-1 combines with J gene TRBJ2-6; TRBD1 aligns across 8 bases. With V trimmed by 5 bases and J by 2 bases, 6 bases remained unmatched. CDR3 size: 16 residues. Germline V gene sequence: CDR1 SGHRS, CDR2 YFSETQ. The CDR3 is CASSLPTGAGANVLTF. The CDR3 nucleotides read TGCGCCAGCAGTTTGCCGACAGGGGCTGGGGCCAACGTCCTGACTTTC.

About this clonotype: Germline is not matched at one junction end, which may reflect a read error. The V and J genes are TRBV7-2 and TRBJ1-2; D may be TRBD1 (5 bases). This CDR3 spans 15 amino acids. Germline V gene lookup returns CDR1 SGHTA and CDR2 FQGNSA. In nucleotides, the CDR3 is TGTGCCAGCAACTTAGCGAGTCAGGGTATGGGTGGCTACACCTTC. This sequence encodes CASNLASQGMGGYTF.